These 30 T cell receptor beta chains originate from one sample sequenced in a study of CD8 T cells in ankylosing spondylitis. TCRdb fed the 5' RACE reads into MiXCR, producing one record per CDR3 protein. The data show roughly 200,000 distinct CDR3 sequences, about a quarter seen once. The specimen was blood, either unsorted or a sorted T cell fraction (not recorded which). The source of these receptors is a male donor with ankylosing spondylitis or in good health (not recorded which).

There are many counts of this clonotype. V and J are TRBV27 and TRBJ2-2, with 9 bases matching TRBD1. This CDR3 has 16 residues. Germline V gene sequence: CDR1 MNHEY, CDR2 SMNVEV (reference sequence). Trimming removed 4 bases from V and 9 bases from J; junction bases left unmatched: 12. The CDR3: CASSSLQTGGFRELFF. DNA of the CDR3: TGTGCCAGCAGTTCCCTGCAGACAGGGGGGTTCAGGGAGCTGTTTTTT.

This clonotype was detected many times. The chain joins TRBV6-2 or TRBV6-3 to TRBJ1-5; 7 nucleotides match TRBD1. There are 13 residues in the CDR3. Germline trimming cut 5 bases from V and 3 bases from J; bases unmatched to any gene: 1. CDR1 and CDR2 from the germline V gene are MNHEY and SVGEGT. DNA of the CDR3: TGTGCCAGCAGTGGACAGGCCAATCAGCCCCAGCATTTT. This gives the protein CASSGQANQPQHF.

This chain links TRBV5-5 with TRBJ2-5; 10 bases line up with TRBD1. The ends lost 2 bases at V and 5 bases at J; junction bases unmatched: 9. CDR1 and CDR2 from the germline V gene are SGHKS and YYEKEE (reference sequence). The CDR3 runs to 16 residues. This CDR3 reads CASSFQTGGSRETQYF. The CDR3 coding sequence is TGTGCCAGCAGCTTTCAGACAGGGGGCTCGAGGGAGACCCAGTACTTC.

V gene TRBV20-1 combines with J gene TRBJ2-7, with 8 bases that match TRBD1. The CDR3 length is 13 residues. Trimming took 1 base from V and 2 from J; bases not matched to a gene: 1. CDR1 and CDR2 (germline): DFQATT, SNEGSKA (reference sequence). Here the CDR3 DNA reads TGCAGTGCTAGAGGACAGGGGACCTACGAGCAGTACTTC. Protein: CSARGQGTYEQYF.

The genes are TRBV20-1 and TRBJ2-1; 7 bases match TRBD1. With V trimmed by 3 bases and J by 4 bases, 3 bases remained unmatched. This CDR3 has 13 residues. Germline CDR1 and CDR2: DFQATT and SNEGSKA (reference sequence). DNA for the CDR3: TGCAGTGCTAGGTTGGACAGGTACAATGAGCAGTTCTTC. Translated, it gives CSARLDRYNEQFF.

The chain employs TRBV5-1 and TRBJ1-3; no reliable D call. The CDR3 totals 14 residues. Per the germline V gene, CDR1 is SGHRS and CDR2 is YFSETQ. V was cut by 3 bases and J by 2 bases, with 9 bases left in between. The CDR3 region is CASSSTVTGNTIYF. Written as DNA, the CDR3 is TGCGCCAGCAGCTCGACGGTAACTGGAAACACCATATATTTT.

Only a few counts were recorded for this clonotype. The chain couples TRBV20-1 to TRBJ2-5, with TRBD1 matching over 11 bases. The CDR3 has 15 amino acids. The J segment lost 2 bases and the V segment lost 7 bases, leaving 9 bases of the junction unmatched. CDR1 DFQATT and CDR2 SNEGSKA come from the germline V gene (reference sequence). The CDR3 region is CSVEAGTGGQETQYF. The CDR3 DNA is TGCAGTGTTGAAGCCGGGACAGGGGGACAAGAGACCCAGTACTTC.

This clonotype occurred many times. The chain links TRBV5-1 to TRBJ2-2; 7 positions match TRBD1. The V segment lost 4 bases and the J segment 6 bases; nucleotides outside the gene matches: 12. Germline V gives CDR1 SGHRS, CDR2 YFSETQ. The CDR3 sequence is 16 residues long. CDR3 sequence reads: CASSVDRVYPAGELFF. In DNA, the CDR3 is TGCGCCAGCAGCGTCGACAGGGTGTATCCGGCCGGGGAGCTGTTTTTT.

The sample holds many counts of this clonotype. V usage is TRBV12-3 or TRBV12-4 and J usage is TRBJ2-2; 9 bases are a match to TRBD1. CDR3 length: 15 residues. V was pared by 2 bases and J by 4 bases, with 2 bases of the junction left unmatched. The CDR3 DNA sequence: TGTGCCAGCAGTTTAAAGACAGGGGGCACCGGGGAGCTGTTTTTT. Encoded protein: CASSLKTGGTGELFF.

This sequence joins TRBV6-1 and TRBJ1-2; possible D gene TRBD1, 6 bases. The CDR3 length is 15 residues. Trimming took 5 bases from V and 4 from J, leaving 17 bases between them. Germline CDR1 and CDR2: MNHNS and SASEGT. CDR3 coding DNA: TGTGCCAGCAGTAGTGAGGACAGAAAGGTCTATGGCTACACCTTC. Translating gives CASSSEDRKVYGYTF.

This clonotype occurred many times. The rearrangement uses TRBV15 and TRBJ2-7; D may correspond to TRBD1 or TRBD2 (5 bases each). Germline V gene sequence: CDR1 LNHNV, CDR2 YYDKDF (reference sequence). Trimming took off 0 bases at V and 0 bases at J, with 9 bases between the two ends. The CDR3 has 15 residues. The CDR3 nucleotides read TGTGCCACCAGCAGAGAACGGGGCTTCTCCTACGAGCAGTACTTC. Protein: CATSRERGFSYEQYF.

The chain couples TRBV5-5 to TRBJ1-6; 8 bases match TRBD1. CDR3 length: 15 amino acids. Germline CDR1 is SGHKS and CDR2 is YYEKEE (reference sequence). V lost 2 bases, J lost 7 bases, and 5 bases stayed unmatched. CDR3 sequence: CASSLTGGGNSPLHF. CDR3 DNA: TGTGCCAGCAGCTTAACAGGGGGTGGCAATTCACCCCTCCACTTT.

The V call is TRBV4-3, the J call TRBJ2-7; 8 nucleotides match TRBD2. Trimming took 4 bases from V and 4 from J; bases not matched to a gene: 12. The CDR3 is 16 amino acids. Germline lookup yields CDR1 LGHNA and CDR2 YSLEER. DNA of the CDR3: TGCGCCAGCAGCCCCGGACGGGAGCGGGAGCTATACGAGCAGTACTTC. This translates into CASSPGRERELYEQYF.

The table lists this clonotype with many counts. V is TRBV20-1 and J is TRBJ2-7; tentative D call: TRBD2 (6 bases). The CDR3 length is 15 residues. V was clipped by 0 bases and J by 2 bases, with 14 bases between them. In germline, CDR1 is DFQATT, CDR2 SNEGSKA (reference sequence). The CDR3 region is CSARDPKRAAYEQYF. CDR3 in DNA: TGCAGTGCTAGAGACCCGAAGCGGGCTGCCTACGAGCAGTACTTC.

J is TRBJ2-1 and V is TRBV20-1; D call uncertain. The length of the CDR3 is 14 residues. Trimming stripped 2 bases from V and 1 base from J, with 9 bases between. Germline values: CDR1 DFQATT, CDR2 SNEGSKA (reference sequence). CDR3 residues: CSARWYRSYNEQFF. The CDR3 DNA reads TGCAGTGCTAGATGGTATAGGTCCTACAATGAGCAGTTCTTC.

This clonotype has only a few counts. This chain links TRBV12-3 or TRBV12-4 with TRBJ2-3, with unresolved D. Trimming removed 0 bases at V and 8 bases at J, with 6 bases between. CDR3 length: 12 amino acids. CDR3 loop: CASSLAGFTQYF. The CDR3 nucleotides read TGTGCCAGCAGTTTAGCGGGGTTTACGCAGTATTTT.

V is TRBV7-3 and J is TRBJ2-5, with a possible D match to TRBD1 (6 bases). Germline assignment: CDR1 SGHTA and CDR2 FQGTGA. The CDR3 has 14 residues. V lost 1 base and J lost 4, with 10 bases in between. CDR3 DNA: TGTGCCAGCAGCTTAAGGGCAGGGGCAGAGACCCAGTACTTC. Translating gives CASSLRAGAETQYF.

The V and J genes are TRBV2 and TRBJ1-2, with 8 bases lining up with TRBD1. V lost 5 bases, J lost 7 bases, and 3 bases stayed unmatched. The CDR3 runs 12 residues. Germline CDR1 reads SNHLY; CDR2 reads FYNNEI. The CDR3 coding sequence is TGTGCCAGCAGTCGACAGGGGACTGGCTACACCTTC. This gives the protein CASSRQGTGYTF.

The chain has TRBV11-2 and TRBJ2-7, with D perhaps matching TRBD1 or TRBD2 (5 bases each). The CDR3 is 18 residues long. CDR1 SGHAT and CDR2 FQNNGV come from the germline V gene. Trimming pared 5 bases from V and 2 bases from J, leaving 25 bases between. The DNA of the CDR3 is TGTGCCAGCAGCCCAATAAAACGGGACCGCTCAGTAACCTACGAGCAGTACTTC. This codes for CASSPIKRDRSVTYEQYF.

The sample holds many counts of this clonotype. The V and J genes are TRBV11-3 and TRBJ2-1; D unresolved. The CDR3 sequence is 14 residues long. CDR1 is SGHNT, CDR2 YENEEA, per germline. Trimming took 2 bases from V and 12 from J, leaving 17 bases between them. CDR3 nucleotides: TGTGCCAGCAGCTTAACCGGCGGATCGGATGGGCAGTTCTTC. It specifies CASSLTGGSDGQFF.

J is TRBJ2-3 and V is TRBV20-1; 8 bases match TRBD2. The V segment lost 5 bases and the J segment 3 bases; nucleotides outside the gene matches: 10. CDR1 is DFQATT and CDR2 is SNEGSKA in the germline V gene (reference sequence). The CDR3 is made up of 15 amino acids. The CDR3 DNA is TGCAGTGCTTGCCCTAGCGGGTCCCCTACAGATACGCAGTATTTT. Residues: CSACPSGSPTDTQYF.

The chain has TRBV12-3 or TRBV12-4 and TRBJ2-7; D remains unclear. There are 12 residues in the CDR3. V lost 6 bases to trimming and J lost 1 base, with 7 bases between them. The CDR3 reads CASRGSSYEQYF. The CDR3 bases are TGTGCCAGCAGGGGGTCTTCCTACGAGCAGTACTTC.

The chain uses TRBV12-3 or TRBV12-4 and TRBJ2-1, with 9 bases fitting TRBD2. The CDR3 is 13 residues long. V was clipped by 8 bases and J by 8 bases; unmatched bases: 7. The CDR3 sequence: CASCIAGVHEQFF. Here the CDR3 DNA reads TGTGCCAGCTGTATAGCGGGAGTCCATGAGCAGTTCTTC.

The V gene is TRBV7-2, the J gene TRBJ2-7; 8 bases map to TRBD1. Germline trimming cut 5 bases from V and 5 bases from J; bases unmatched to any gene: 8. The CDR3 loop spans 14 amino acids. Per the germline V gene, CDR1 is SGHTA and CDR2 is FQGNSA. DNA of the CDR3: TGTGCCAGCAGCCATGACAGGGGAAGAAACGAGCAGTACTTC. Its protein product is CASSHDRGRNEQYF.

This clonotype occurred many times. The chain employs TRBV5-1 and TRBJ2-7; 12 nucleotides align to TRBD2. The J segment lost 2 bases and the V segment lost 3 bases, leaving 3 bases of the junction unmatched. This CDR3 comprises 15 residues. The germline CDR1 and CDR2 sequences are SGHRS and YFSETQ. DNA of the CDR3: TGCGCCAGCAGCTCGGGACTAGCGGGCGCCTACGAGCAGTACTTC. Amino acid sequence: CASSSGLAGAYEQYF.

This clonotype has a handful of counts. CDR3 coding DNA: TGCAGTGCTAGAGACGGGACTAGCGGGAGGGCCGTGGTTACGCAGTATTTT. It translates to CSARDGTSGRAVVTQYF. This chain connects TRBV20-1 to TRBJ2-3; 16 nucleotides match TRBD2. CDR3 length: 17 residues. Germline CDR1 reads DFQATT; CDR2 reads SNEGSKA (reference sequence). With V trimmed by 0 bases and J by 8 bases, 8 bases remained unmatched.

In its sample, this clonotype was seen many times. This chain joins TRBV29-1 and TRBJ1-2, with D tentatively TRBD1 (5 bases). This CDR3 has 13 amino acids. Germline loops: CDR1 SQVTM, CDR2 ANQGSEA. V gave up 8 bases and J gave up 2 bases, with 15 bases separating them. CDR3 nucleotide sequence: TGCAGCTCATTCGACAGTGGAAACTATGGCTACACCTTC. This encodes CSSFDSGNYGYTF. Variable domain in full (rest from reference TRBV29-1 and TRBJ1-2): SAVISQKPSRDICQRGTSLTIQCQVDSQVTMMFWYRQQPGQSLTLIATANQGSEATYESGFVIDKFPISRPNLTFSTLTVSNMSPEDSSIYLCSSFDSGNYGYTFGSGTRLTVV.

The chain carries TRBV12-3 or TRBV12-4 and TRBJ2-5; 8 bases fit TRBD1. V was pared by 6 bases and J by 2 bases, with 5 bases of the junction left unmatched. This CDR3 is 14 amino acids long. In DNA, the CDR3 is TGTGCCAGCAGCGACGGACAGGGTCAAGAGACCCAGTACTTC. Translating it yields CASSDGQGQETQYF.

This chain uses TRBV3-1 with TRBJ1-3; D call uncertain. Trimming took off 4 bases at V and 4 bases at J, with 5 bases between the two ends. Germline CDR1 is LGHDT and CDR2 is YNNKEL (reference sequence). This CDR3 has 12 residues. CDR3 nucleotide sequence: TGTGCCAGCAGCCCCATAGGAAACACCATATATTTT. Amino acids: CASSPIGNTIYF.

This clonotype was detected a few times. The V call is TRBV11-2, the J call TRBJ2-7; D possibly corresponds to TRBD2 (6 bases). This CDR3 region has 17 residues. V lost 5 bases to trimming and J lost 2 bases, with 22 bases between them. Germline V CDR1 and CDR2: SGHAT, FQNNGV. The CDR3 loop reads CASSLTNSGPNPYEQYF. Here the CDR3 DNA reads TGTGCCAGCAGCCTAACCAATAGCGGACCGAACCCCTACGAGCAGTACTTC.